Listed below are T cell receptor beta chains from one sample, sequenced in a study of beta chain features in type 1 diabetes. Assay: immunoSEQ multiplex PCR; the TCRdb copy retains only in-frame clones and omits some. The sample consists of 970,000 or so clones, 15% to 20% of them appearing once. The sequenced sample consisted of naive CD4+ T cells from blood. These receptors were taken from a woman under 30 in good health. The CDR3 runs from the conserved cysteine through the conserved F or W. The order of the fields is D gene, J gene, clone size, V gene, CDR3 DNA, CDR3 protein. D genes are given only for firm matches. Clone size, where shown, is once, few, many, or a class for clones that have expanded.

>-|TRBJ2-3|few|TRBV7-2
TGTGCCAGCAGCCTAGTGGCAGATACGCAGTATTTT
CASSLVADTQYF
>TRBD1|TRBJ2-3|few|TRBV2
TGTGCCAGCATCACAGGGGGCACAGATACGCAGTATTTT
CASITGGTDTQYF
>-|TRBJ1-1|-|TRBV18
TGTGCCAGCTCCAGCACCGGAGGGTACACTGAAGCTTTCTTT
CASSSTGGYTEAFF
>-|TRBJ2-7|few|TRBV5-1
TGCGCCAGCAGCTTGGCCCCATCTGGGACCATAGGTGAAAAGCAGTACTTC
CASSLAPSGTIGEKQYF
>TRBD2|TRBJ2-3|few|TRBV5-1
TGCGCCAGCTCAATAACTAGCGGGAGACGGACAGATACGCAGTATTTT
CASSITSGRRTDTQYF
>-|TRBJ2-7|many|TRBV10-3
TGTGCCATCAGTGACGCCTACGAGCAGTACTTC
CAISDAYEQYF
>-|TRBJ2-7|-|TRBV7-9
TGTGCCAGCAGCTTAGACGGAGGGGACGAGCAGTACTTC
CASSLDGGDEQYF
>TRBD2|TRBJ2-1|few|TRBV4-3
TGCGCCAGCAGCCAAGAGCGGGAGAGCTACAATGAGCAGTTCTTC
CASSQERESYNEQFF
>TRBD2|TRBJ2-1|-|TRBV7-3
TGTGCCAGCAGCTTAAGGGCCGCGGGAGTCTACAATGAGCAGTTCTTC
CASSLRAAGVYNEQFF
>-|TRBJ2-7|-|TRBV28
TGTGCCAGCAGTTTAGAAAGGGAACGCGAGCAGTACTTC
CASSLEREREQYF
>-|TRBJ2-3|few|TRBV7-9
TGTGCCAGCAGCTCCACGGCAGAGGCAGATACGCAGTATTTT
CASSSTAEADTQYF
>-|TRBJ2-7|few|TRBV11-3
TGTGCCAGCAGCCAAGGGGGAAGCTCCTACGAGCAGTACTTC
CASSQGGSSYEQYF